This paragraph covers one T cell receptor beta chain sequence. The record originates from a study of blood T cell repertoires in COVID-19. Seattle's enrolled individuals joined amid active infection and were then monitored longitudinally. Only in-frame clones appear in the TCRdb table, and some are missing; sequencing was by immunoSEQ multiplex PCR. The table shows tens of thousands of clones, with 65% to 90% occurring only once. Material for sequencing was peripheral blood. The clonotype was recovered from a man aged 50 to 59 with COVID-19, enrolled during active disease.

The CDR3 DNA reads as TGTGCCAGCAGCCCATCTCTAGCGGGAGTGTCCGGGGAGCTGTTTTTT. Translating gives CASSPSLAGVSGELFF. The V call is TRBV7-3, the J call TRBJ2-2; 10 nucleotides align to TRBD2. Germline V CDR1 and CDR2: SGHTA, FQGTGA. The CDR3 totals 16 residues. The ends lost 5 bases at V and 6 bases at J; junction bases unmatched: 9.